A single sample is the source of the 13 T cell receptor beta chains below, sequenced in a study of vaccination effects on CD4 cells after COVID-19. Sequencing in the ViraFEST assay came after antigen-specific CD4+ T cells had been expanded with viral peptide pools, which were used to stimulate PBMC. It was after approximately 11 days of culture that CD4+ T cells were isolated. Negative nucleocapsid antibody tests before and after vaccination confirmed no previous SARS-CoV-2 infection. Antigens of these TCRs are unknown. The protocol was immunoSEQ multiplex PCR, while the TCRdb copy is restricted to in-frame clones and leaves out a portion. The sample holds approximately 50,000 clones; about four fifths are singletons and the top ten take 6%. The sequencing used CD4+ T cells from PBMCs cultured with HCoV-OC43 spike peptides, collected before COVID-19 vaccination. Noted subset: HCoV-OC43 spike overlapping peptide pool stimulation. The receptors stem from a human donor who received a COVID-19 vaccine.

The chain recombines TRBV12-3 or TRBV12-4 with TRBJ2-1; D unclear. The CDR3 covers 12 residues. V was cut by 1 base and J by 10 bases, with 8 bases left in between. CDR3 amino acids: CASSLGGREQFF. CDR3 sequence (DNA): TGTGCCAGCAGTTTAGGGGGTAGGGAGCAGTTCTTC.

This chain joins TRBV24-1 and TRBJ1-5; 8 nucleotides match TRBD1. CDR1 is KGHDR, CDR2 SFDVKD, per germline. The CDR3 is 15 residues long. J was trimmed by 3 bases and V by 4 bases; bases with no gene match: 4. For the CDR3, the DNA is TGTGCCACCAGTGAGGGACAGGACCTCAATCAGCCCCAGCATTTT. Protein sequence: CATSEGQDLNQPQHF.

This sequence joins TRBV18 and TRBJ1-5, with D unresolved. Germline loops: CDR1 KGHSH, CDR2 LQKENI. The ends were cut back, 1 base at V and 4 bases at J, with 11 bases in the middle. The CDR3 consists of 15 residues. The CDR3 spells CASSPQSGRNQPQHF. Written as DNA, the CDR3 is TGTGCCAGCTCACCACAATCCGGCAGGAATCAGCCCCAGCATTTT.

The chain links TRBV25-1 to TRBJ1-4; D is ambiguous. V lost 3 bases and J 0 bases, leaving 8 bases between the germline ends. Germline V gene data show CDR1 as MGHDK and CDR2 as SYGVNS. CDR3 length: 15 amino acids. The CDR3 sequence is CASSDFTATNEKLFF. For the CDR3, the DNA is TGTGCCAGCAGTGACTTCACAGCAACTAATGAAAAACTGTTTTTT.

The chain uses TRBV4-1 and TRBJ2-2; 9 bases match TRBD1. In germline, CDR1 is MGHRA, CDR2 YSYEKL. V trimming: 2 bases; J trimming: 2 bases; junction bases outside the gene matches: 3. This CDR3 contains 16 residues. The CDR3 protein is CASSQRTGDNTGELFF. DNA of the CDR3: TGCGCCAGCAGCCAACGGACAGGGGATAACACCGGGGAGCTGTTTTTT.

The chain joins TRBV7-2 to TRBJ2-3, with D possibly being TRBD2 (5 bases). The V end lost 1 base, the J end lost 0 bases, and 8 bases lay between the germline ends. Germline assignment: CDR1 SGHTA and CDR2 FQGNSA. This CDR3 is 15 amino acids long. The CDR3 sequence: CASSLDLASTDTQYF. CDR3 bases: TGTGCCAGCAGCTTAGACCTAGCCAGCACAGATACGCAGTATTTT.

CDR3 protein: CSVEARVWQGLGETQYF. The CDR3 DNA sequence: TGCAGCGTTGAAGCTAGGGTGTGGCAGGGGTTAGGTGAGACCCAGTACTTC. This rearrangement joins TRBV29-1 to TRBJ2-5, with D perhaps matching TRBD1 (6 bases). CDR3 length: 17 amino acids. Trimming pared 1 base from V and 5 bases from J, leaving 23 bases between. Germline V lookup: CDR1 SQVTM, CDR2 ANQGSEA. The full variable domain, in which reference TRBV29-1 and TRBJ2-5 provide the parts outside the CDR3, is SAVISQKPSRDICQRGTSLTIQCQVDSQVTMMFWYRQQPGQSLTLIATANQGSEATYESGFVIDKFPISRPNLTFSTLTVSNMSPEDSSIYLCSVEARVWQGLGETQYFGPGTRLLVL.

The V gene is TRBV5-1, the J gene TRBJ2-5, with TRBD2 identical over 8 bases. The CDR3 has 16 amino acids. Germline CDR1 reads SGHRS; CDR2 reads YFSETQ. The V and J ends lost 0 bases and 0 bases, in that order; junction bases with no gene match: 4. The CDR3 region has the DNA TGCGCCAGCAGCTTGGCCCCTAGCGGGTACCAAGAGACCCAGTACTTC. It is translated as CASSLAPSGYQETQYF.

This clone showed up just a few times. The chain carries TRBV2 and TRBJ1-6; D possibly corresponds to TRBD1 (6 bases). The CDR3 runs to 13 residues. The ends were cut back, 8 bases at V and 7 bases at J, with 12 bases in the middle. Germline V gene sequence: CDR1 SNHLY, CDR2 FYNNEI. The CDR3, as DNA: TGTGCCAGCGCGGGGGCCGTCAATTCACCCCTCCACTTT. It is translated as CASAGAVNSPLHF. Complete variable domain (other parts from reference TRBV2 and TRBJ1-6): EPEVTQTPSHQVTQMGQEVILRCVPISNHLYFYWYRQILGQKVEFLVSFYNNEISEKSEIFDDQFSVERPDGSNFTLKIRSTKLEDSAMYFCASAGAVNSPLHFGNGTRLTVT.

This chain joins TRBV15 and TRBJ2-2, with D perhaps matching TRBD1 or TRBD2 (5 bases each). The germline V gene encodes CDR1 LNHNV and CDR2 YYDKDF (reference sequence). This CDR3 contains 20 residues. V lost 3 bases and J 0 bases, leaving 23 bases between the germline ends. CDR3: CATSSLLYRGRPTNTGELFF. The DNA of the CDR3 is TGTGCCACCAGCAGCCTCCTGTATAGGGGACGCCCTACGAACACCGGGGAGCTGTTTTTT.

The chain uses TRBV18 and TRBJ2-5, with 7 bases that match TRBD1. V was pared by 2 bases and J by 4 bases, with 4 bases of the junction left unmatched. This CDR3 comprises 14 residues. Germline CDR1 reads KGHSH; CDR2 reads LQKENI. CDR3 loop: CASSPGTGAETQYF. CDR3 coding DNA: TGTGCCAGCTCACCAGGCACAGGGGCAGAGACCCAGTACTTC. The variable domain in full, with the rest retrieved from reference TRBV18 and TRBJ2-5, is NAGVMQNPRHLVRRRGQEARLRCSPMKGHSHVYWYRQLPEEGLKFMVYLQKENIIDESGMPKERFSAEFPKEGPSILRIQQVVRGDSAAYFCASSPGTGAETQYFGPGTRLLVL.

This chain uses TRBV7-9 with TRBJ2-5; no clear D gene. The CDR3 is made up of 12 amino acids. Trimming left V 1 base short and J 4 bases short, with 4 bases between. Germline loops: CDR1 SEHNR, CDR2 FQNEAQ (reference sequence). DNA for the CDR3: TGTGCCAGCAGCTTAGGGACAGAGACCCAGTACTTC. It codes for CASSLGTETQYF. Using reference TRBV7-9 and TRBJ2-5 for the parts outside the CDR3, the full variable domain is DTGVSQNPRHKITKRGQNVTFRCDPISEHNRLYWYRQTLGQGPEFLTYFQNEAQLEKSRLLSDRFSAERPKGSFSTLEIQRTEQGDSAMYLCASSLGTETQYFGPGTRLLVL.

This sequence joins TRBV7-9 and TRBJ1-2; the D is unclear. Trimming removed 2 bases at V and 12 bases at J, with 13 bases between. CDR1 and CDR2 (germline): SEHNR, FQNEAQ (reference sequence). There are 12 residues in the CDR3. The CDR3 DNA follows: TGTGCCAGCAGCTTAATCCCCGCGGACCACACCTTC. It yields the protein CASSLIPADHTF.